This T cell receptor (beta chain) was sequenced for a study of T cell repertoires in cytomegalovirus infection. The wider study: Public TCR beta signatures indicated both CMV infection and matching HLA type.

One entry per CDR3 protein results from TCRdb running MiXCR on the reads. The sample consists of roughly 720,000 distinct CDR3 sequences, approximately 40% of them appearing once. The germline V gene has CDR1 MDHEN and CDR2 SYDVKM. Trimming removed 3 bases from V and 0 bases from J, with 28 bases in between. The CDR3 covers 21 residues. This clonotype was seen a handful of times. The chain uses TRBV28 and TRBJ2-3; D might be TRBD1 (7 bases). Sequencing was performed on PBMCs. The source is a human donor in good health (CMV status not recorded). Some clones in this sample may be carry-over from other donors' samples. The CDR3 spells CASSFGGGWSGPQNSTDTQYF. The CDR3 coding sequence is TGTGCCAGCAGTTTCGGAGGGGGCTGGAGCGGACCACAAAATAGCACAGATACGCAGTATTTT.